What follows are 30 T cell receptor beta chains derived from one specimen sequenced in a study of spatial heterogeneity in lung cancer. Described time point: sample taken at primary tumor resection. Sequencing was performed on whole RNA extracted from tumor and nontumor lung tissue, or from frozen PBMC, and the material was left unsorted. One entry per CDR3 protein results from TCRdb running MiXCR on the 5' RACE reads. The sample contains roughly 11,000 distinct CDR3 sequences, roughly 4% of which appear only once. Sample: normal lung tissue next to the tumor, taken at surgery. Every receptor here comes from a male donor with early-stage non-small cell lung cancer.

This clonotype rates as medium-sized. Because the library targeted alpha chains, this beta chain is an off-target read whose size means little. The chain carries TRBV20-1 and TRBJ2-7, with TRBD1 matching 9 bases. The CDR3 runs 11 residues. The J segment lost 4 bases and the V segment lost 5 bases, leaving 0 bases of the junction unmatched. Germline assignment: CDR1 DFQATT and CDR2 SNEGSKA (reference sequence). CDR3 amino acids: CSAGQGYEQYF. The CDR3 nucleotides are TGCAGTGCTGGACAGGGGTACGAGCAGTACTTC.

Sample share makes this clonotype medium-sized. With the library built for alpha chains, this beta chain is off target and its frequency is not meaningful. The V call is TRBV7-9, the J call TRBJ2-4, with 9 bases matching TRBD1. V trimming: 5 bases; J trimming: 8 bases; junction bases outside the gene matches: 10. CDR3 length: 15 amino acids. CDR1 and CDR2 (germline): SEHNR, FQNEAQ (reference sequence). In nucleotides, the CDR3 is TGTGCCAGCAGCCCCTGGACAGGGGAAGCGGACATTCAGTACTTC. Translating gives CASSPWTGEADIQYF.

This clonotype came up many times. This beta chain is a stray sequence in a library constructed for alpha chains; its clone size is not meaningful. The chain is built from TRBV24-1 and TRBJ2-7; possible D gene TRBD2, 6 bases. V was cut by 7 bases and J by 3 bases, with 12 bases left in between. CDR1 is KGHDR and CDR2 is SFDVKD in the germline V gene. The CDR3 length is 13 residues. CDR3 coding DNA: TGTGCCACCAGCCGACTAGACTACTACGAGCAGTACTTC. Translated, it gives CATSRLDYYEQYF.

This clonotype is medium-sized by share. This beta chain was picked up by a library intended for alpha chains and is off target, so its count carries little meaning. The CDR3 coding sequence is TGTGCCAGCAGCTTAGGACGGCGAGGGGGAAAACTGTTTTTT. Translated: CASSLGRRGGKLFF. The chain links TRBV11-2 to TRBJ1-4; D perhaps matches TRBD1 (6 bases). Germline V gene sequence: CDR1 SGHAT, CDR2 FQNNGV. The CDR3 totals 14 residues. V shed 1 base and J shed 10 bases, with 13 bases lying between them. The variable domain in full, completed from reference TRBV11-2 and TRBJ1-4, reads EAGVAQSPRYKIIEKRQSVAFWCNPISGHATLYWYQQILGQGPKLLIQFQNNGVVDDSQLPKDRFSAERLKGVDSTLKIQPAKLEDSAVYLCASSLGRRGGKLFFGSGTQLSVL.

By share, this clonotype ranks as medium-sized (0.01 to 0.1%). The size of this beta chain means little, since it is a stray read in a library made for alpha chains. The gene calls are TRBV9 and TRBJ2-1; TRBD1 might be the D (5 bases). This CDR3 contains 14 residues. CDR1 is SGDLS and CDR2 is YYNGEE in the germline V gene. The V end was cut by 0 bases, the J end by 3 bases, with 7 bases between. CDR3 loop: CASSVGGGYNEQFF. CDR3 in DNA: TGTGCCAGCAGCGTAGGGGGCGGCTACAATGAGCAGTTCTTC.

This clonotype has at least ten counts. This beta chain is an unintended read in a library built for alpha chains; its size means little. The CDR3 protein is CSAFLEGAPNTEAFF. The CDR3 DNA sequence: TGCAGTGCATTCCTGGAAGGGGCCCCGAACACTGAAGCTTTCTTT. The genes are TRBV20-1 and TRBJ1-1, with D tentatively TRBD1 (5 bases). The V end was cut by 6 bases, the J end by 1 base, with 18 bases between. The CDR3 contains 15 residues. Germline CDR1 is DFQATT and CDR2 is SNEGSKA (reference sequence).

This clonotype was seen many times. This beta chain came through as a stray read in a library set up for alpha chains, and its size says little. Here the CDR3 reads CASRGFQGNTEAFF. CDR3 bases: TGTGCCAGCCGTGGGTTTCAGGGGAACACTGAAGCTTTCTTT. This chain connects TRBV2 to TRBJ1-1; TRBD1 is a possible D gene (5 bases). The germline V gene has CDR1 SNHLY and CDR2 FYNNEI. Between the trimmed V and J ends, which lost 8 bases and 1 base, there was a span of 14 bases. This CDR3 contains 14 residues.

This clonotype was picked up many times. This beta chain is an unintended read in a library built for alpha chains; its size means little. J is TRBJ2-3 and V is TRBV5-1, with 9 positions matching TRBD1. Looked up from germline, CDR1 is SGHRS and CDR2 is YFSETQ. The CDR3 length is 15 residues. V lost 4 bases to trimming and J lost 2 bases; unmatched junction nucleotides: 5. CDR3 in DNA: TGCGCCAGCAGCGGACAGGGGACCCCCACAGATACGCAGTATTTT. This gives the protein CASSGQGTPTDTQYF.

This clonotype was recorded a few times. A library prepared for alpha chains yielded this beta chain as an off-target read; its size is of little meaning. J is TRBJ1-6 and V is TRBV12-3 or TRBV12-4; D perhaps matches TRBD1 (6 bases). The CDR3 runs 17 residues. The ends were cut back, 5 bases at V and 4 bases at J, with 18 bases in the middle. The CDR3: CASSPYPPGHYNSPLHF. CDR3 sequence (DNA): TGTGCCAGCAGTCCTTACCCCCCGGGACATTATAATTCACCCCTCCACTTT.

By proportion, this clonotype is medium-sized. Because the library targeted alpha chains, this beta chain is an off-target read whose size means little. The rearrangement joins TRBV4-3 to TRBJ2-7, with 7 bases aligning to TRBD1. The germline V gene encodes CDR1 LGHNA and CDR2 YSLEER. Trimming removed 4 bases from V and 2 bases from J; junction bases left unmatched: 5. The CDR3 is 14 residues long. The CDR3 sequence: CASSRGTDAYEQYF. For the CDR3, the DNA is TGCGCCAGCAGCCGAGGGACAGATGCCTACGAGCAGTACTTC.

This clonotype was observed at least ten times. For a library built for alpha chains, this beta chain is a stray read; little rests on its size. This chain uses TRBV4-1 with TRBJ2-7; D possibly corresponds to TRBD1 (5 bases). Per the germline V gene, CDR1 is MGHRA and CDR2 is YSYEKL. The CDR3 is 15 amino acids. Trimming left V 4 bases short and J 2 bases short, with 15 bases between. The CDR3 nucleotides read TGCGCCAGCAGCCTCGGACACCACGAACCCTACGAGCAGTACTTC. Translated: CASSLGHHEPYEQYF.

Remarks on this clonotype: A library made for alpha chains picked up this beta chain off target, so its size means little. This chain joins TRBV9 and TRBJ1-2, with a tentative D call TRBD1 (5 bases). The CDR3 contains 14 residues. V was trimmed by 4 bases and J by 4 bases, leaving 14 bases between them. From germline, CDR1 is SGDLS and CDR2 YYNGEE. The CDR3 reads CASSPWGQVYGYTF. DNA for the CDR3: TGTGCCAGCAGCCCCTGGGGCCAGGTCTATGGCTACACCTTC.

This clonotype was picked up many times. The size of this beta chain means little, since it is a stray read in a library made for alpha chains. The J gene is TRBJ1-1, the V gene TRBV11-2; D call uncertain. Germline CDR1 reads SGHAT; CDR2 reads FQNNGV. The V end lost 2 bases, the J end lost 0 bases, and 7 bases lay between the germline ends. The CDR3 covers 14 residues. In nucleotides, the CDR3 is TGTGCCAGCAGCTTAACGTCAGTGAACACTGAAGCTTTCTTT. Its protein product is CASSLTSVNTEAFF.

This clonotype is labeled as large (0.1 to 1%). A library made for alpha chains picked up this beta chain off target, so its size means little. The V call is TRBV10-3, the J call TRBJ2-1, with TRBD2 matching 8 bases. The trim removed 3 bases at V and 9 bases at J, leaving 7 bases unmatched. In germline, CDR1 is ENHRY, CDR2 SYGVKD. The CDR3 length is 14 residues. CDR3 DNA: TGTGCCATCAGTGAAGGAAGCCGGGGGGGTGAGCAGTTCTTC. This sequence encodes CAISEGSRGGEQFF.

Sample share makes this clonotype medium-sized (0.01 to 0.1%). Because this beta chain is a stray read in a library intended to capture alpha chains, its abundance should not be given much weight. The V gene is TRBV5-6, the J gene TRBJ2-7; D is unresolved. Trimming stripped 8 bases from V and 1 base from J, with 10 bases between. CDR3 length equals 12 residues. CDR1 and CDR2 (germline): SGHDT, YYEEEE. In DNA form, the CDR3 reads TGTGCCAGACTGACCGAGTCCTACGAGCAGTACTTC. Translated: CARLTESYEQYF.

This clonotype was detected ten times or more. This beta chain is an unintended read in a library built for alpha chains; its size means little. V usage is TRBV2 and J usage is TRBJ2-1, with 12 bases lining up with TRBD2. The junction had 17 bases not matched to a gene; V was cut back by 5 bases and J by 0 bases. CDR3 length: 21 amino acids. Germline loops: CDR1 SNHLY, CDR2 FYNNEI. The chain's CDR3 is CASSPIPHLAGGPGSYNEQFF. CDR3 nucleotides: TGTGCCAGCAGTCCTATTCCACATCTAGCGGGGGGGCCAGGCTCCTACAATGAGCAGTTCTTC.

Concerning this clonotype: The library was designed around alpha chains, so this beta chain is a stray read whose abundance carries little weight. The chain links TRBV11-2 to TRBJ1-1; tentatively, D is TRBD1 (5 bases). V was trimmed by 7 bases and J by 5 bases, leaving 14 bases between them. Germline V CDR1 and CDR2: SGHAT, FQNNGV. CDR3 length: 13 amino acids. The CDR3 region has the DNA TGTGCCAGCACGGAGGGGCGGGGGACTGAAGCTTTCTTT. It is translated as CASTEGRGTEAFF.

In this sample, this clonotype is medium-sized. This beta chain is a stray sequence in a library constructed for alpha chains; its clone size is not meaningful. The chain has TRBV12-3 or TRBV12-4 and TRBJ1-5, with 9 nucleotides matching TRBD1. V lost 7 bases, J lost 6 bases, and 4 bases stayed unmatched. This CDR3 is built from 13 residues. CDR3 loop: CASTGQGTQPQHF. For the CDR3, the DNA is TGTGCCAGCACCGGACAGGGGACTCAGCCCCAGCATTTT.

There are many counts of this clonotype. This beta chain is an unintended read in a library built for alpha chains; its size means little. This sequence joins TRBV18 and TRBJ2-7, with 9 bases that match TRBD1. Germline V gene sequence: CDR1 KGHSH, CDR2 LQKENI. With V trimmed by 3 bases and J by 5 bases, 8 bases remained unmatched. The CDR3 has 15 amino acids. DNA of the CDR3: TGTGCCAGCTCACCCCCTGGGACAGGGAGAGACGAGCAGTACTTC. As protein: CASSPPGTGRDEQYF.

This clonotype was counted only a few times. This beta chain appears as a stray read in a library generated for alpha chains; its size is not informative. This chain links TRBV6-2 or TRBV6-3 with TRBJ2-1; D possibly uses TRBD1 or TRBD2 (5 bases each). Germline V CDR1 and CDR2: MNHEY, SVGEGT. Trimming removed 6 bases from V and 6 bases from J, with 18 bases in between. The CDR3 is 15 amino acids. The CDR3 loop is CASSPLGELGNEQFF. CDR3 nucleotides: TGTGCCAGCAGCCCCCTGGGGGAGCTTGGCAATGAGCAGTTCTTC.

This clonotype showed up many times. With the library built for alpha chains, this beta chain is off target and its frequency is not meaningful. V gene TRBV11-3 combines with J gene TRBJ1-5; D not certain. The germline V and J ends were trimmed by 1 base and 2 bases, with 9 bases remaining between them. Germline V gene data show CDR1 as SGHNT and CDR2 as YENEEA. The CDR3 spans 15 residues. In DNA, the CDR3 is TGTGCCAGCAGCTTAGGAGGGTCGGGCAATCAGCCCCAGCATTTT. It specifies CASSLGGSGNQPQHF.

This clonotype was observed at least ten times. This beta chain slipped into a library made for alpha chains as a stray read, so its size is not meaningful. The rearrangement joins TRBV12-3 or TRBV12-4 to TRBJ1-5, with unresolved D. Trimming shortened V by 10 bases and J by 0 bases, and 7 bases separated the two germline ends. This CDR3 has 12 amino acids. The CDR3 nucleotides are TGTGCCATATCGGATAGCAATCAGCCCCAGCATTTT. This translates into CAISDSNQPQHF.

This clonotype was observed many times. This beta chain appears as a stray read in a library generated for alpha chains; its size is not informative. Here the CDR3 reads CASSPRQSKETQYF. In DNA form, the CDR3 reads TGTGCCAGCAGCCCTCGACAGAGTAAAGAGACCCAGTACTTC. The chain joins TRBV6-5 to TRBJ2-5; perhaps TRBD1 as D (5 bases). The CDR3 has 14 residues. Trimming left V 6 bases short and J 3 bases short, with 14 bases between. Germline CDR1 reads MNHEY; CDR2 reads SVGAGI.

This clonotype was recorded at least ten times. This beta chain slipped into a library made for alpha chains as a stray read, so its size is not meaningful. The chain is built from TRBV20-1 and TRBJ1-4, with unresolved D. The CDR3 runs to 16 residues. V lost 0 bases, J lost 7 bases, and 18 bases lay in between. Germline values: CDR1 DFQATT, CDR2 SNEGSKA (reference sequence). Written as DNA, the CDR3 is TGCAGTGCTAGAGATCATGCGGCGGGATTTAGTGAAAAACTGTTTTTT. Translated: CSARDHAAGFSEKLFF.

This clonotype was observed many times. The library was prepared for alpha chains; this beta chain is a stray read, so its frequency means little. The chain combines TRBV6-6 with TRBJ1-2; possibly TRBD1 for D (6 bases). Between the trimmed V and J ends, which lost 4 bases and 8 bases, there was a span of 17 bases. The length of the CDR3 is 14 residues. Germline V gives CDR1 MNHNY, CDR2 SVGAGI (reference sequence). CDR3 DNA: TGTGCCAGCAGTTCTCGAACAGGGTTGGAGGGCTACACCTTC. This gives the protein CASSSRTGLEGYTF.

This clonotype appeared a few times. This beta chain is a stray read from a library made for alpha chains; its abundance is not meaningful. The chain employs TRBV20-1 and TRBJ2-7; 7 bases fit TRBD1. The V segment lost 0 bases and the J segment 4 bases; nucleotides outside the gene matches: 6. The CDR3 covers 14 residues. The germline gives CDR1 DFQATT, CDR2 SNEGSKA (reference sequence). CDR3 residues: CSARDVGGGYEQYF. CDR3 coding DNA: TGCAGTGCTAGAGATGTAGGGGGCGGGTACGAGCAGTACTTC.

This clonotype was observed at least ten times. This beta chain is a stray read from a library made for alpha chains; its abundance is not meaningful. The chain carries TRBV7-2 and TRBJ2-5, with D hard to call. Germline V gene sequence: CDR1 SGHTA, CDR2 FQGNSA. V gave up 0 bases and J gave up 5 bases, with 13 bases separating them. This CDR3 spans 15 amino acids. The CDR3 loop reads CASSLAVNRVETQYF. Here the CDR3 DNA reads TGTGCCAGCAGCTTAGCGGTAAACCGGGTGGAGACCCAGTACTTC. The full variable domain, its missing parts supplied by reference TRBV7-2 and TRBJ2-5, is GAGVSQSPSNKVTEKGKDVELRCDPISGHTALYWYRQSLGQGLEFLIYFQGNSAPDKSGLPSDRFSAERTGGSVSTLTIQRTQQEDSAVYLCASSLAVNRVETQYFGPGTRLLVL.

This clonotype was counted ten times or more. For a library built for alpha chains, this beta chain is a stray read; little rests on its size. The chain employs TRBV11-2 and TRBJ2-6, with TRBD1 identical over 7 bases. J was trimmed by 0 bases and V by 6 bases; bases with no gene match: 11. Germline CDR1 reads SGHAT; CDR2 reads FQNNGV. The CDR3 runs 18 residues. The CDR3 DNA reads TGTGCCAGCAGGGGACAGTTCCTACGCGGCTCTGGGGCCAACGTCCTGACTTTC. Translation gives CASRGQFLRGSGANVLTF.

This clonotype was found many times. As an off-target read in a library built for alpha chains, this beta chain has a frequency of little significance. The chain combines TRBV3-1 with TRBJ2-1; TRBD2 aligns across 8 bases. The CDR3 length is 16 residues. The trim removed 4 bases at V and 3 bases at J, leaving 8 bases unmatched. Germline CDR1 is LGHDT and CDR2 is YNNKEL (reference sequence). The CDR3 loop is CASSPPTGGYYNEQFF. CDR3 DNA: TGTGCCAGCAGCCCCCCAACGGGGGGGTACTACAATGAGCAGTTCTTC.

This clonotype is medium-sized within its sample. This beta chain lies outside the target of a library built for alpha chains; its clone size means little. The V call is TRBV6-6, the J call TRBJ1-2; D gene uncertain. V shed 4 bases and J shed 3 bases, with 9 bases lying between them. This CDR3 region has 13 residues. CDR1 and CDR2 (germline): MNHNY, SVGAGI (reference sequence). The CDR3: CASSLSADYGYTF. The CDR3 DNA sequence: TGTGCCAGCAGTTTAAGTGCAGACTATGGCTACACCTTC.